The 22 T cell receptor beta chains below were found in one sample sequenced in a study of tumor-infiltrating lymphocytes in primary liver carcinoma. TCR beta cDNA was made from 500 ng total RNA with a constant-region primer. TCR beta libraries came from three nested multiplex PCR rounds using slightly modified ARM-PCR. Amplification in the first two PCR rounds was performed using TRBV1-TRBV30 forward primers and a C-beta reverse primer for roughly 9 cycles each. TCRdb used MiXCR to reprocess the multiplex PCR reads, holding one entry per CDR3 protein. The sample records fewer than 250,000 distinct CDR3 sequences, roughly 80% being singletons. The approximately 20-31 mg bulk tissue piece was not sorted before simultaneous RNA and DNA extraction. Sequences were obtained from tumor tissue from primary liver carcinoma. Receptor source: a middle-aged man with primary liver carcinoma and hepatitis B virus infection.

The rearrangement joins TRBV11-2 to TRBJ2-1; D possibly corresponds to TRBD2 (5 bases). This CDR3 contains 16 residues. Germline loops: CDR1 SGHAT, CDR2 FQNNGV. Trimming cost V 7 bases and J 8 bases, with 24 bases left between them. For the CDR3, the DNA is TGTGCCAGCAACTCGTTATTAGCGAGAGTCGTCGATGAGCAGTTCTTC. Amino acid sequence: CASNSLLARVVDEQFF.

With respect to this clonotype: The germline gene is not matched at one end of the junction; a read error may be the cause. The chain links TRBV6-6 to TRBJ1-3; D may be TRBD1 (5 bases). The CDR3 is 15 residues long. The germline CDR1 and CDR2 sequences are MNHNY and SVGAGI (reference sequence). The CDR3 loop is CASSSDKGYGNTIYF. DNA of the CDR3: TGTGCCAGCAGTTCGGACAAGGGGTACGGAAACACCATATACTTT.

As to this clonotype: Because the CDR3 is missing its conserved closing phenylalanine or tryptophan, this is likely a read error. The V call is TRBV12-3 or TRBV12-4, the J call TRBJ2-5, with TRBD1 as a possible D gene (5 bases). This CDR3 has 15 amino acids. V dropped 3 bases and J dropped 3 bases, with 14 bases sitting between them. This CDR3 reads CASSFSLGLKETQYI. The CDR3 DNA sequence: TGTGCCAGCAGTTTTTCTCTGGGGCTAAAAGAGACCCAGTACATC.

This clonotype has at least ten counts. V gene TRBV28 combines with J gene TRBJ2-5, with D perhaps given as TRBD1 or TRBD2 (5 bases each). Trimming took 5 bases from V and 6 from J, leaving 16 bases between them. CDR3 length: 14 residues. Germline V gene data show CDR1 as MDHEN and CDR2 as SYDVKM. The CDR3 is CASSGDHLRQTQYF. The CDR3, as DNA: TGTGCCAGCAGTGGGGACCACCTCAGGCAGACCCAGTACTTC.

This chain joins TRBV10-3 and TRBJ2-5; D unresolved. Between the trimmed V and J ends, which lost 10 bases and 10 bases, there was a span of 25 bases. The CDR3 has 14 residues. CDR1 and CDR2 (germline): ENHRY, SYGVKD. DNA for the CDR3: TGTGCCACCGCGCCAGGACCAGCGATGAAGATCCAGTACTTC. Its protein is CATAPGPAMKIQYF.

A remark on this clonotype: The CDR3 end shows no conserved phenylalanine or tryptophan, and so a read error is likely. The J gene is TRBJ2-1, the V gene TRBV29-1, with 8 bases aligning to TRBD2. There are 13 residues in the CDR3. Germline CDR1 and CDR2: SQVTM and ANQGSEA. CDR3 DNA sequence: TGCAACGGGATTAGCGGGAAGCTCTATGAGCAGTTCCTC. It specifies CNGISGKLYEQFL.

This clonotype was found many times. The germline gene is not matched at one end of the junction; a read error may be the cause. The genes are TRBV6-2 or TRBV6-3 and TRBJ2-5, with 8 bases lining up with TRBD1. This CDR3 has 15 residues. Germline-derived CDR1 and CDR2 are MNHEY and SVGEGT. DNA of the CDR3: TGTGCCAGCAGTCCTGACAGGGGCGGACAAGAGACCCGGTACTTC. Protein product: CASSPDRGGQETRYF.

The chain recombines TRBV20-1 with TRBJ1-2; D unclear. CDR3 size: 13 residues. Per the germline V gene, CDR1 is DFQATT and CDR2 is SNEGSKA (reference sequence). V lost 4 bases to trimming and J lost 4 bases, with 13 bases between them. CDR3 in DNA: TGCAGTGCTAAGGAGGAGGGTCCCTATGGCTACACCTTC. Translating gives CSAKEEGPYGYTF.

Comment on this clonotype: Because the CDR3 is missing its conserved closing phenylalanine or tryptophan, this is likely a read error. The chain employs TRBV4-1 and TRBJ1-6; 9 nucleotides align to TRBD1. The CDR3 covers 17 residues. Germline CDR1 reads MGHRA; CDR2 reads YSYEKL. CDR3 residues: CVSSQDRGQGRNSPLHS. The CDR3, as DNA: TGCGTCAGCAGCCAAGATCGGGGACAGGGCCGGAATTCACCCCTCCACTCT.

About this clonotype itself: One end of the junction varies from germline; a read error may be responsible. The CDR3 nucleotides are TGTGCCAGCAACCCAGGACTAGCGGGAAGAGACACGCACTATTTT. As protein: CASNPGLAGRDTHYF. The chain is built from TRBV6-6 and TRBJ2-3; 12 positions agree with TRBD2. CDR3 length equals 15 residues. The germline gives CDR1 MNHNY, CDR2 SVGAGI (reference sequence).

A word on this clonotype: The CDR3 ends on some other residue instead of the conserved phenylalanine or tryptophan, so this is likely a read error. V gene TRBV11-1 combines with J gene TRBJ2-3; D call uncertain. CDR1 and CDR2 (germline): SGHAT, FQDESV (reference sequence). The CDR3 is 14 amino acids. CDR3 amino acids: CVSSPKGLFDTQYL. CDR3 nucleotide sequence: TGTGTCAGCAGCCCTAAGGGCCTGTTTGATACGCAGTATTTG.

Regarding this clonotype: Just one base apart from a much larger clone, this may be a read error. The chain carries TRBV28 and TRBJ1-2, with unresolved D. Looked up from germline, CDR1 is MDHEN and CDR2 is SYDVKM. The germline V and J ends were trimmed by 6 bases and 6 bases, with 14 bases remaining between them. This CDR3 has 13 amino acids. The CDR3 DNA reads TGTGCCAGCAGCAACAGACCCTTTAATGGCTACACCTTC. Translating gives CASSNRPFNGYTF.

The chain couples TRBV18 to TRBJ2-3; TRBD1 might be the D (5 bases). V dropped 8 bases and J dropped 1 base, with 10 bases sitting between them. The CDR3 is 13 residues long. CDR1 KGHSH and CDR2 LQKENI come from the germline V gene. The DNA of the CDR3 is TGTGCCAGCGGTGGGGCCCGCACAGATACGCAGTATTTT. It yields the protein CASGGARTDTQYF.

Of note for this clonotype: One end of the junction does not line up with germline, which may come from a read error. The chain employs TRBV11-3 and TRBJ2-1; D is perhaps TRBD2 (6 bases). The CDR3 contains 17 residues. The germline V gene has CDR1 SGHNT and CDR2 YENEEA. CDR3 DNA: TGTGACAGCAGCTCAGGCGTACCGGGACTCCCCCACAATGAGCTGTTCTTC. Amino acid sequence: CDSSSGVPGLPHNELFF.

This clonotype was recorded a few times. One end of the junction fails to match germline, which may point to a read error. The CDR3 DNA sequence: TGCGCCAGCAGCCTGGGGGAAAGCACCGGGGAACTGTTTTTT. The encoded protein is CASSLGESTGELFF. The V and J genes are TRBV4-1 and TRBJ2-2; either TRBD1 or TRBD2 may supply D (5 bases each). The CDR3 contains 14 residues. In germline, CDR1 is MGHRA, CDR2 YSYEKL.

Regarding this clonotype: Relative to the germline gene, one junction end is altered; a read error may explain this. The CDR3 sequence is CSVEDSEYNEHFF. The CDR3 bases are TGCAGCGTCGAGGACAGTGAATACAATGAGCATTTCTTC. This chain links TRBV29-1 with TRBJ2-1; possible D gene TRBD1, 6 bases. Germline V lookup: CDR1 SQVTM, CDR2 ANQGSEA. The CDR3 runs 13 residues.

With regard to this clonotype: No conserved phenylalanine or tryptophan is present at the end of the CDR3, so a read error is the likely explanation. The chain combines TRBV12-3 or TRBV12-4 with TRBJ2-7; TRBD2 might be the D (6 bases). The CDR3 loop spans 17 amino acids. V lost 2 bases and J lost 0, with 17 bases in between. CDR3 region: CASSLRAFGGNSYEQYL. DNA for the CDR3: TGTGCCAGCAGTTTAAGGGCCTTCGGCGGGAACTCCTACGAGCAGTACTTG.

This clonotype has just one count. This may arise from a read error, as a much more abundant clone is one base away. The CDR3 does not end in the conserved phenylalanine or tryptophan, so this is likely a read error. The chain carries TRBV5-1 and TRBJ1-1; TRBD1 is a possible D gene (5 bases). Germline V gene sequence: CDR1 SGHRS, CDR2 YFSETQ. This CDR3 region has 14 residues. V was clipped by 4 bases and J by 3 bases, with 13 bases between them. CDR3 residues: CASSTAGGYTEAFS. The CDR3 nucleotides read TGCGCCAGCAGCACCGCGGGGGGTTACACTGAAGCTTTCTCT.

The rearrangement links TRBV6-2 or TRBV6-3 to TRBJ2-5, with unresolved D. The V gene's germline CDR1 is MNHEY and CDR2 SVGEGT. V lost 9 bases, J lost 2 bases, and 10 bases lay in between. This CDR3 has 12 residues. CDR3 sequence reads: CARINSQETQYF. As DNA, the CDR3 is TGTGCCAGGATCAACAGTCAAGAGACCCAGTACTTC.

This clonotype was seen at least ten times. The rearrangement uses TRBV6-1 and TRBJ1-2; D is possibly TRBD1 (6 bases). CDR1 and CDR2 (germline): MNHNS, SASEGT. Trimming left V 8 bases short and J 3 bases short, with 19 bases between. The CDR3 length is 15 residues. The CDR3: CASSVVGGADYGYTF. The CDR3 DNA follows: TGTGCCAGCTCAGTGGTGGGGGGCGCCGACTATGGCTACACCTTC.

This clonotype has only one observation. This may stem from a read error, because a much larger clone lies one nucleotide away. CDR3 in amino acids: CASSGLAGTLSSTDTQYF. The CDR3 coding sequence is TGTGCCAGCAGTGGACTAGCGGGAACCTTATCTAGCACAGATACGCAGTATTTT. The rearrangement uses TRBV28 and TRBJ2-3; 12 nucleotides agree with TRBD2. V dropped 5 bases and J dropped 0; count of bases not matched to a gene: 9. This CDR3 spans 18 amino acids. Germline V gene sequence: CDR1 MDHEN, CDR2 SYDVKM.

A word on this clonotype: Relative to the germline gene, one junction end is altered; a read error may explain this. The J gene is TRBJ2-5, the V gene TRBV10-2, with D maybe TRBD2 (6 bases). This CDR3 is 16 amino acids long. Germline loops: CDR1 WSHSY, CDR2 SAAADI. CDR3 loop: CASCAGLLAAQETHYF. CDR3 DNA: TGCGCCAGCTGTGCCGGGTTACTAGCAGCTCAAGAGACCCACTACTTC.